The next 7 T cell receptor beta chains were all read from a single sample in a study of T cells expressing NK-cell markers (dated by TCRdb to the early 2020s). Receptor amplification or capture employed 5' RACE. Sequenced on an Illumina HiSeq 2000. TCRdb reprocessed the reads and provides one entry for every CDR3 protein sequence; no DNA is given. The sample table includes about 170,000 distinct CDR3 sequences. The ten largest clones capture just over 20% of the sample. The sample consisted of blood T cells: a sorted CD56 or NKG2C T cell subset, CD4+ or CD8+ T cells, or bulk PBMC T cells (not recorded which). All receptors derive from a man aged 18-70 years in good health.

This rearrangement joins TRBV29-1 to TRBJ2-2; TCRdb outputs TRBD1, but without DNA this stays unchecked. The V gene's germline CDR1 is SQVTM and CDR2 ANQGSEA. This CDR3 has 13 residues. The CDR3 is CSALGGNTGELFF.

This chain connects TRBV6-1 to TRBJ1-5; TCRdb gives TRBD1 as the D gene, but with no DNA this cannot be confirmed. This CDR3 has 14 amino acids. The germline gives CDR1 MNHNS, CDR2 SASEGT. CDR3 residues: CASSHTGEYQPQHF.

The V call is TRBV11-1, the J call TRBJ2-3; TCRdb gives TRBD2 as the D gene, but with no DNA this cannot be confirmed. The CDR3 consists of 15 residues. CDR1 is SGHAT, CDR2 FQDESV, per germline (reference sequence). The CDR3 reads CASSYLRGGSDTQYF. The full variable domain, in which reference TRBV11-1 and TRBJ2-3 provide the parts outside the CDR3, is EAEVAQSPRYKITEKSQAVAFWCDPISGHATLYWYRQILGQGPELLVQFQDESVVDDSQLPKDRFSAERLKGVDSTLKIQPAELGDSAMYLCASSYLRGGSDTQYFGPGTRLTVL.

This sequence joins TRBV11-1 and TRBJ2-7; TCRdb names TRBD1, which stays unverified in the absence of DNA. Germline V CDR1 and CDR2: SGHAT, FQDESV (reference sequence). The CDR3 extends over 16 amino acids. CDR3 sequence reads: CASSPDLGRGRNEQYF.

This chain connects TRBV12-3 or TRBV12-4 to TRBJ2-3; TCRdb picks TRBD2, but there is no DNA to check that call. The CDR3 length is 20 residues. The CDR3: CASSSPDGGGSRGSTDTQYF.

The CDR3 reads CASSAGQGSVFGETQYF. The V gene is TRBV7-9, the J gene TRBJ2-5; TCRdb's D call of TRBD1 is untestable without DNA. The CDR3 is 17 residues long. Germline V lookup: CDR1 SEHNR, CDR2 FQNEAQ (reference sequence).

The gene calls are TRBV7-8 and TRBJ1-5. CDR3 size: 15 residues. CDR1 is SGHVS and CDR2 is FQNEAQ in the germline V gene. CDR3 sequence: CASSLAAAANQPQHF.